This TCR beta chain was sequenced for a study of early T cells in non-severe SARS-CoV-2 infection. Study-wide context: The authors sequenced bulk RNA from unsorted whole blood, leaving chains unpaired.

CDR1 is LGHDT, CDR2 YNNKEL, per germline (reference sequence). The CDR3 loop spans 15 amino acids. Trimming left V 0 bases short and J 4 bases short, with 13 bases between. Notes on this clonotype: Its matching antigen is unknown.

Study conclusions and caveats: In VDJdb matching, anti-spike CD8 responses were favored while private and CD4 specificities went missing.

Separate cDNA molecules each had unique molecular identifiers attached to them. TCRdb passed the 5' RACE reads through MiXCR, listing each CDR3 protein once. This repertoire shows around 60,000 distinct CDR3 sequences, approximately 13% found once; its top ten account for approximately 4.4%. This sequence joins TRBV3-1 and TRBJ2-7, with TRBD1 as a possible D gene (5 bases). The sequenced material came from whole blood. This TCR was recovered from an adult who was a healthcare worker with PCR-confirmed SARS-CoV-2 infection or an uninfected control (not recorded which). The CDR3 reads CASSQDRVLGYEQYF. The CDR3 nucleotides read TGTGCCAGCAGCCAAGACAGGGTTTTGGGGTACGAGCAGTACTTC.